Listed below are T cell receptor beta chains from one sample, sequenced in a study of OX40 agonist ivuxolimab in advanced cancers. The repertoire was sequenced with immunoSEQ multiplex PCR; TCRdb's copy has only in-frame clones and lacks some. This sample carries about 65,000 clones, roughly 84% of them seen once, and the ten largest clones take 0.38%. The sequencing used CD4+ or CD8+ T cells sorted from blood, collected in a trial of the OX40 agonist ivuxolimab. These receptor sequences come from an adult with an advanced solid tumor such as melanoma, head and neck, liver or kidney cancer. The CDR3 runs from the conserved cysteine through the conserved F or W. Fields, in order: J gene, V gene, CDR3 protein.

TRBJ1-1 TRBV19 CASSRGGRGRMNTEAFF
TRBJ2-7 TRBV15 CATSRHAGARVSEQYF
TRBJ2-2 TRBV10-2 CASSELPRGTGELFF
TRBJ2-5 TRBV6-1 CASNQRGSQETQYF
TRBJ1-6 TRBV11-3 CASSAGRNNSPLHF
TRBJ1-2 TRBV11-2 CASSSSGTGNGYTF
TRBJ2-1 TRBV5-1 CASSLDGTGYNEQFF
TRBJ2-5 TRBV27 CASSYGQSETQYF
TRBJ2-2 TRBV19 CASRNALGLANTGELFF
TRBJ2-1 TRBV5-4 CASSLVGTGERNYNEQFF
TRBJ1-2 TRBV6-6 CATEQGSQGYTF
TRBJ2-7 TRBV13 CASSLGVTAYEQYF
TRBJ1-2 TRBV27 CASSQDRNYGYTF
TRBJ1-1 TRBV6-1 CASSERPGRSYTEAFF
TRBJ2-3 TRBV7-6 CASSLGTGGHTDTQYF
TRBJ2-1 TRBV12-5 CASGFGRGNNEQFF
TRBJ1-1 TRBV6-1 CASSRDKNTEAFF
TRBJ2-7 TRBV6-5 CASSYVAGGPYEQYF
TRBJ2-1 TRBV7-3 CASSPLWTGSNEQFF
TRBJ2-3 TRBV5-1 CASSPQGGTDTQYF
TRBJ2-1 TRBV5-4 CASSIYGGIYNEQFF
TRBJ2-3 TRBV6-1 CASRWQGGTDTQYF
TRBJ1-2 TRBV7-9 CASKGRTNYGYTF
TRBJ2-3 TRBV6-1 CASSEGRDRGRRTDTQYF
TRBJ2-3 TRBV5-1 CASSLAQVGDTQYF
TRBJ2-7 TRBV19 CASSAHMGEQYF
TRBJ2-3 TRBV7-6 CASSLGSGGSTDTQYF
TRBJ2-1 TRBV27 CASSFPAGRVINEQFF
TRBJ1-2 TRBV4-3 CASSQDGHVYGYTF
TRBJ2-1 TRBV10-3 CAITGGALNEQFF
TRBJ1-4 TRBV14 CASSLFREKLFF
TRBJ2-3 TRBV6-4 CASSPGLAGGLNTQYF
TRBJ2-3 TRBV7-6 CASTYPPQYF
TRBJ1-2 TRBV6-5 CASTRQGQRYTF
TRBJ1-2 TRBV6-5 CASTWTDGYTF
TRBJ1-2 TRBV28 CASSLVQGGGGYTF
TRBJ2-3 TRBV5-1 CASSLGLARTTDTQYF
TRBJ2-7 TRBV27 CASSLLSGAPYEQYF
TRBJ1-1 TRBV29-1 CSVEEGTGGTEAFF
TRBJ2-7 TRBV7-9 CASSETGVSLREQYF
TRBJ1-5 TRBV19 CASSDFGAGGNQPQHF
TRBJ1-1 TRBV29-1 CSAGPRGLNTEAFF
TRBJ2-7 TRBV5-5 CASTDTRDRTYEQYF
TRBJ2-2 TRBV19 CASDRAVAGELFF
TRBJ2-5 TRBV15 CATSRDRTSQETQYF